The 3 T cell receptor beta chains below come from one sample, sequenced in a study of T-cell memory formation after mild COVID-19. A single record per CDR3 protein comes from TCRdb applying MiXCR to the 5' RACE reads. The sample records about 540,000 distinct CDR3 sequences, just over 20% being singletons. Sequenced input: PBMCs or a T cell subset sorted from them (not recorded which). The receptors come from an adult woman who had mild COVID-19 (a few samples of this study predate the infection). Cell type and time point are not known.

CDR3 region: CASSIGRVGDYEQYF. The DNA for the CDR3 is TGTGCCAGTAGTATCGGCCGGGTCGGGGACTACGAGCAGTACTTC. The rearrangement joins TRBV19 to TRBJ2-7; tentative D call: TRBD2 (5 bases). From germline, CDR1 is LNHDA and CDR2 SQIVND (reference sequence). V was shortened by 3 bases and J by 3 bases, with 15 bases between the two germline ends. This CDR3 comprises 15 residues.

This sequence joins TRBV7-6 and TRBJ2-1, with 13 positions matching TRBD2. J gave up 7 bases and V 6 bases, and 9 bases lay outside the gene matches. This CDR3 is 16 amino acids long. Germline CDR1 and CDR2: SGHVS and FNYEAQ. Here the CDR3 DNA reads TGTGCCAGCAGTCAACTAGCGGGGGGGCCTCTAAATGAGCAGTTCTTC. Its translation is CASSQLAGGPLNEQFF.

This chain uses TRBV6-5 with TRBJ2-6; 8 bases map to TRBD1. CDR1 is MNHEY and CDR2 is SVGAGI in the germline V gene. This CDR3 is built from 19 residues. V gave up 2 bases and J gave up 0 bases; unmatched junction bases: 9. The CDR3 region has the DNA TGTGCCAGCAGTTACCTACAGGGGGACCCTTTCTCTGGGGCCAACGTCCTGACTTTC. Its protein is CASSYLQGDPFSGANVLTF.